This T cell receptor beta chain was sequenced for a study of molecular identifiers for immune sequencing clone quantification. TCRdb fed the PCR reads into MiXCR, producing one record per CDR3 protein. This sample yields hundreds of thousands of distinct CDR3 sequences, of which roughly 27% are seen a single time; 0.7% to 0.95% belongs to the top ten. The V and J ends lost 6 bases and 1 base respectively, with 13 bases between them. CDR3 length: 14 amino acids. The germline V gene has CDR1 MNHEY and CDR2 SMNVEV (reference sequence). The sample holds many counts of this clonotype. This clonotype originated in a human donor in good health. Some libraries in this study had Jurkat cell RNA spiked in. The sequenced sample was naive CD8+ T cells from blood, with Jurkat cell RNA spiked in. Subset described: FACS-sorted CD8+CD4-CCR7+CD45RA+ naive T cells. The rearrangement joins TRBV27 to TRBJ2-7; D may match TRBD1 or TRBD2 (5 bases each). CDR3 sequence (DNA): TGTGCCAGCAGCTTGTTTGGGGGTTCCTACGAGCAGTACTTC. Translated, it gives CASSLFGGSYEQYF.